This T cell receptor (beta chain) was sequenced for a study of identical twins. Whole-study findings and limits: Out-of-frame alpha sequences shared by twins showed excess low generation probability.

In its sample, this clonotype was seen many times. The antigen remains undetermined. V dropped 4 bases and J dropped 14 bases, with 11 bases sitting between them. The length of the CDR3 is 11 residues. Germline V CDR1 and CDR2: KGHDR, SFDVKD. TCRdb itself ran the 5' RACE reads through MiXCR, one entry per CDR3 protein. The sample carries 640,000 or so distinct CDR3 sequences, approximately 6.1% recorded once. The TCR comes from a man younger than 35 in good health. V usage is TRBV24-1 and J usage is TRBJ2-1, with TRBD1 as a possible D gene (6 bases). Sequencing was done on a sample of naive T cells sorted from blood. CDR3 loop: CATSDSGEEFF. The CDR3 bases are TGTGCCACCAGTGACTCAGGGGAAGAGTTCTTC.